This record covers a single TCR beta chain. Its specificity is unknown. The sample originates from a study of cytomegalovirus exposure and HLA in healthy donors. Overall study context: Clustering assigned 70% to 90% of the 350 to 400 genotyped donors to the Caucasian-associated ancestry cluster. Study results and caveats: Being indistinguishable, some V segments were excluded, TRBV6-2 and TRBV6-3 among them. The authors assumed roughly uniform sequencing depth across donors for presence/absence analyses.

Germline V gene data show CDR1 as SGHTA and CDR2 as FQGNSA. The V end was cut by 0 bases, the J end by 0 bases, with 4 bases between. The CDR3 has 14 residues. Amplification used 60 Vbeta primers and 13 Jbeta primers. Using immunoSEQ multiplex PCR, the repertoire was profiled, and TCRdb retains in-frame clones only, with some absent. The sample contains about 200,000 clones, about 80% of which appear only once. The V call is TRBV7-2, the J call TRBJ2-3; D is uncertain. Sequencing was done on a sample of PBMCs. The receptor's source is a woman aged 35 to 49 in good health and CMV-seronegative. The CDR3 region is CASSLALSTDTQYF. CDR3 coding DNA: TGTGCCAGCAGCTTAGCCTTGAGCACAGATACGCAGTATTTT.